Presented here are 3 T cell receptor beta chains from one specimen sequenced in a study of T cell responses to AZD1222 COVID-19 vaccine. Sequencing used immunoSEQ multiplex PCR; TCRdb keeps in-frame clones, though not all of them. In the table there are some 120,000 clones, roughly 84% of which are singletons. The sample in question was peripheral blood, obtained on day 0 of AZD1222 vaccination. Receptors were obtained from an adult in good health.

The rearrangement links TRBV7-9 to TRBJ2-1, with TRBD1 matching 7 bases. Losses at the gene ends were 5 bases for V and 9 bases for J; bases not matched to a gene: 7. Germline assignment: CDR1 SEHNR and CDR2 FQNEAQ (reference sequence). This CDR3 spans 13 amino acids. The CDR3 DNA is TGTGCCAGCAGCCCACAGGGGATGGGTGAGCAGTTCTTC. The encoded protein is CASSPQGMGEQFF. Using reference TRBV7-9 and TRBJ2-1 for the parts outside the CDR3, the full variable domain is DTGVSQNPRHKITKRGQNVTFRCDPISEHNRLYWYRQTLGQGPEFLTYFQNEAQLEKSRLLSDRFSAERPKGSFSTLEIQRTEQGDSAMYLCASSPQGMGEQFFGPGTRLTVL.

This chain connects TRBV11-2 to TRBJ2-7; 9 nucleotides line up with TRBD1. The V segment lost 0 bases and the J segment 5 bases; nucleotides outside the gene matches: 5. Per the germline V gene, CDR1 is SGHAT and CDR2 is FQNNGV. The CDR3 is made up of 15 amino acids. The CDR3 region has the DNA TGTGCCAGCAGCTTAGACTGGGACAGGGCCCACGAGCAGTACTTC. Its translation: CASSLDWDRAHEQYF. The whole variable domain, filled in from reference TRBV11-2 and TRBJ2-7, reads EAGVAQSPRYKIIEKRQSVAFWCNPISGHATLYWYQQILGQGPKLLIQFQNNGVVDDSQLPKDRFSAERLKGVDSTLKIQPAKLEDSAVYLCASSLDWDRAHEQYFGPGTRLTVT.

The rearrangement joins TRBV12-3 or TRBV12-4 to TRBJ2-7; TRBD2 aligns across 9 bases. The V gene end was trimmed by 6 bases and the J gene end by 6 bases; junction bases not matched to a gene: 3. The length of the CDR3 is 12 residues. This CDR3 is CASRPTSGEQYF. CDR3 in DNA: TGTGCCAGCAGGCCGACTAGCGGCGAGCAGTACTTC.